A single sample is the source of the 10 T cell receptor beta chains below, sequenced in a study of shared clonotypes between healthy human individuals. Libraries were prepared by immunoSEQ multiplex PCR; TCRdb keeps only in-frame clonotypes and omits some of them. Found here are more than 2 million clones, 85% to 95% of them singletons; the top ten hold 0.13%. Sequencing was carried out using naive CD4+ T cells sorted from blood. Subset indicated: CD45RA+ positively selected. All receptors come from a man in his late teens or twenties in good health.

J is TRBJ2-1 and V is TRBV18; the D call may be TRBD1 or TRBD2 (5 bases each). CDR1 is KGHSH, CDR2 LQKENI, per germline. The CDR3 consists of 15 residues. The V and J ends lost 5 bases and 7 bases respectively, with 18 bases between them. CDR3: CASSAPGRLGNEQFF. The DNA for the CDR3 is TGTGCCAGCTCAGCCCCGGGACGTCTCGGGAATGAGCAGTTCTTC. Looking up the rest from reference TRBV18 and TRBJ2-1 gives the full variable domain: NAGVMQNPRHLVRRRGQEARLRCSPMKGHSHVYWYRQLPEEGLKFMVYLQKENIIDESGMPKERFSAEFPKEGPSILRIQQVVRGDSAAYFCASSAPGRLGNEQFFGPGTRLTVL.

The V gene is TRBV29-1, the J gene TRBJ2-1; D possibly corresponds to TRBD2 (5 bases). Germline assignment: CDR1 SQVTM and CDR2 ANQGSEA. CDR3 length equals 15 residues. V lost 6 bases and J 8 bases, leaving 23 bases between the germline ends. The CDR3 loop reads CSVHNPLSGGDEQFF. The CDR3 nucleotides read TGCAGCGTACACAATCCCTTGAGCGGCGGCGATGAGCAGTTCTTC.

Comment on this clone: Additional DNA sequences in this sample encode the identical CDR3. This chain joins TRBV7-9 and TRBJ2-7; 7 positions agree with TRBD1. V gave up 5 bases and J gave up 1 base; unmatched junction bases: 5. The CDR3 contains 14 residues. The germline V gene has CDR1 SEHNR and CDR2 FQNEAQ (reference sequence). The CDR3 bases are TGTGCCAGCAGCCCCCGGACAGGTTCCTACGAGCAGTACTTC. Its translation: CASSPRTGSYEQYF.

The chain couples TRBV19 to TRBJ1-5, with TRBD1 identical over 9 bases. The CDR3 covers 17 residues. Germline V gene lookup returns CDR1 LNHDA and CDR2 SQIVND (reference sequence). The J segment lost 0 bases and the V segment lost 5 bases, leaving 8 bases of the junction unmatched. The CDR3 DNA reads as TGTGCCAGTAGTTTGTTGGACAGGGGCAATAGCAATCAGCCCCAGCATTTT. It translates to CASSLLDRGNSNQPQHF.

The V gene is TRBV19, the J gene TRBJ2-4; 7 bases agree with TRBD1. CDR1 and CDR2 from the germline V gene are LNHDA and SQIVND (reference sequence). V shed 4 bases and J 15 bases; nucleotides not matched to a gene: 9. CDR3 length: 12 amino acids. The chain's CDR3 is CASSTLGQKAYF. The CDR3 DNA sequence: TGTGCCAGTAGTACCCTGGGACAGAAGGCGTACTTC. The full variable domain, rest sourced from reference TRBV19 and TRBJ2-4, is DGGITQSPKYLFRKEGQNVTLSCEQNLNHDAMYWYRQDPGQGLRLIYYSQIVNDFQKGDIAEGYSVSREKKESFPLTVTSAQKNPTAFYLCASSTLGQKAYFGAGTRLSVL.

This sequence joins TRBV11-1 and TRBJ2-3, with 8 bases identical to TRBD1. V lost 10 bases, J lost 2 bases, and 11 bases stayed unmatched. Germline V lookup: CDR1 SGHAT, CDR2 FQDESV (reference sequence). This CDR3 contains 15 residues. The CDR3 nucleotides read TGTGCCACCGACGATGGGCAGGGGGCCACAGATACGCAGTATTTT. Translating it yields CATDDGQGATDTQYF.

The chain links TRBV7-3 to TRBJ2-3, with D perhaps matching TRBD1 or TRBD2 (5 bases each). CDR3 length equals 14 residues. Germline CDR1 and CDR2: SGHTA and FQGTGA. Trimming pared 5 bases from V and 0 bases from J, leaving 9 bases between. CDR3 sequence (DNA): TGTGCCAGCAGCGTACGGGACAGCACAGATACGCAGTATTTT. As protein: CASSVRDSTDTQYF.

This clone was counted only a few times. The chain's CDR3 is CASSLIPGTLGTGELFF. The CDR3 coding sequence is TGTGCCAGCAGCTTGATTCCCGGGACCTTGGGCACCGGGGAGCTGTTTTTT. J is TRBJ2-2 and V is TRBV5-6; D tentatively reads TRBD1 or TRBD2 (5 bases each). Germline assignment: CDR1 SGHDT and CDR2 YYEEEE. The CDR3 extends over 17 amino acids. The V end lost 1 base, the J end lost 4 bases, and 17 bases lay between the germline ends.

The chain links TRBV28 to TRBJ2-7; the D is unclear. CDR1 is MDHEN, CDR2 SYDVKM, per germline. The germline V and J ends were trimmed by 5 bases and 7 bases, with 15 bases remaining between them. The CDR3 totals 13 residues. The DNA of the CDR3 is TGTGCCAGCAGTCCGTCCACATCGCGGGAGCAGTACTTC. It translates to CASSPSTSREQYF.

CDR3 DNA: TGCGCCAGCAGTGGGACAGGGAGCCAGCCCCAGCATTTT. It translates to CASSGTGSQPQHF. The J gene is TRBJ1-5, the V gene TRBV10-2, with 8 positions matching TRBD1. CDR1 WSHSY and CDR2 SAAADI come from the germline V gene. V shed 4 bases and J 7 bases; nucleotides not matched to a gene: 3. This CDR3 has 13 amino acids.